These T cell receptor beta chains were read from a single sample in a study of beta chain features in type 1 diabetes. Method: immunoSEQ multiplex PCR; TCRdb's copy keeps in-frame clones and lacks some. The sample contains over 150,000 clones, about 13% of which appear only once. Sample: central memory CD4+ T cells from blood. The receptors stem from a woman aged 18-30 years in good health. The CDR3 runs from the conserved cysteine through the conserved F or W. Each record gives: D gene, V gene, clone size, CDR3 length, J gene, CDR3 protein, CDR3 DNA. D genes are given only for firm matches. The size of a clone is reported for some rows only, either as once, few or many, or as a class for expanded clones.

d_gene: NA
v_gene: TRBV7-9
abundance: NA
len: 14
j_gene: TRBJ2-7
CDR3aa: CASSSKGGSYEQYF
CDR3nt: TGTGCCAGCAGCTCCAAAGGGGGATCCTACGAGCAGTACTTC

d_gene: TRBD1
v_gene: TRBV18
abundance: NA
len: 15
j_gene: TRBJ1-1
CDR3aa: CASSSLTGGNTEAFF
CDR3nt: TGTGCCAGCTCATCTTTGACAGGGGGGAACACTGAAGCTTTCTTT

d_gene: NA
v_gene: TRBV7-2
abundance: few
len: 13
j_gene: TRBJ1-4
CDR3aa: CASSRYRDEKLFF
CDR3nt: TGTGCCAGCAGCCGATACAGGGATGAAAAACTGTTTTTT

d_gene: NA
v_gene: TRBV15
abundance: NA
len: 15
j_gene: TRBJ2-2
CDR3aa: CATSRDGVSTGELFF
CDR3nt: TGTGCCACCAGCAGAGATGGAGTAAGCACCGGGGAGCTGTTTTTT

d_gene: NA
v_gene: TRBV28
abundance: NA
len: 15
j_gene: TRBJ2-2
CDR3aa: CASRGAAANTGELFF
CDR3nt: TGTGCCAGCCGGGGGGCCGCCGCGAACACCGGGGAGCTGTTTTTT

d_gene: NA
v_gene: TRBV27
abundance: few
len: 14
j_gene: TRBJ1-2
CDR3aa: CASSLSGRDSGYTF
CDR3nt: TGTGCCAGCAGTTTATCGGGCAGGGATTCTGGCTACACCTTC

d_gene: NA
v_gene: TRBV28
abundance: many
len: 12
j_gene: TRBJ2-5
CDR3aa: CASSLTQETQYF
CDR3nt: TGTGCCAGCAGCCTAACTCAAGAGACCCAGTACTTC

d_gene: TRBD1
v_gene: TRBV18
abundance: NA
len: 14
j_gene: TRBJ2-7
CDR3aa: CASSPDRGAYEQYF
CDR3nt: TGTGCCAGCTCACCCGACAGGGGGGCCTACGAGCAGTACTTC

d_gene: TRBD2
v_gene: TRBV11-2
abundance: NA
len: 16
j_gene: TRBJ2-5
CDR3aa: CASSPRLAGYQETQYF
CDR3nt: TGTGCCAGCAGCCCCAGACTAGCGGGGTACCAAGAGACCCAGTACTTC

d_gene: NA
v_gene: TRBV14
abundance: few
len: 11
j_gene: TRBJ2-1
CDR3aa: CASSYYNEQFF
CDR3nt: TGTGCCAGCAGCTACTACAATGAGCAGTTCTTC

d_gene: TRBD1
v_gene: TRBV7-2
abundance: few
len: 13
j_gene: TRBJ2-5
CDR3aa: CASSADRGETQYF
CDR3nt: TGTGCCAGCAGCGCTGACAGGGGAGAGACCCAGTACTTC

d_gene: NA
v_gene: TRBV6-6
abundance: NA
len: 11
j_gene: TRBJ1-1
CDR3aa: CASIGDTEAFF
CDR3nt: TGTGCCAGCATAGGGGACACTGAAGCTTTCTTT

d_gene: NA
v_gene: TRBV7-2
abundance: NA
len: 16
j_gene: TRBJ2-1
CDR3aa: CASSGRTAFSYNEQFF
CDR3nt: TGTGCCAGCAGCGGTCGGACTGCTTTCTCCTACAATGAGCAGTTCTTC

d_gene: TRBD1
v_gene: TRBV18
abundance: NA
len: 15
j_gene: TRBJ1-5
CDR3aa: CASSPVNRGNQPQHF
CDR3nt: TGTGCCAGCTCACCCGTAAACAGGGGAAATCAGCCCCAGCATTTT

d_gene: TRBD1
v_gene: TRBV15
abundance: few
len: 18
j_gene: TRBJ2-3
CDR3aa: CATSPGTDPGGSTDTQYF
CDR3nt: TGTGCCACCAGCCCAGGGACAGACCCCGGCGGGAGCACAGATACGCAGTATTTT

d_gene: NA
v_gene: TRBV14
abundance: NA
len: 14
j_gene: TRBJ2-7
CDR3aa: CASSQGGQGIAQYF
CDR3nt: TGTGCCAGCAGCCAAGGAGGGCAGGGGATTGCGCAGTACTTC

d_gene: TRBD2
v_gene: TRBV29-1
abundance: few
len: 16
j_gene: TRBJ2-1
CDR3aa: CSVEEYVAGVQNEQFF
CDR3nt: TGCAGCGTTGAAGAGTATGTGGCGGGAGTTCAGAATGAGCAGTTCTTC

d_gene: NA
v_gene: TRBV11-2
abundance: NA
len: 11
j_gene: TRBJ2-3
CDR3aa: CASSQEDTQYF
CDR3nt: TGTGCCAGCAGCCAGGAAGATACGCAGTATTTT

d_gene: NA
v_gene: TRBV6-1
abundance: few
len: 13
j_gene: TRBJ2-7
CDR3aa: CASIPRDAYEQYF
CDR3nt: TGTGCCAGCATCCCGCGGGATGCTTACGAGCAGTACTTC

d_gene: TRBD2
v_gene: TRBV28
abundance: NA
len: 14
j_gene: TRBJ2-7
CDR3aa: CASRTSGSIHEQYF
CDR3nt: TGTGCCAGCAGGACTAGCGGGAGTATACACGAGCAGTACTTC

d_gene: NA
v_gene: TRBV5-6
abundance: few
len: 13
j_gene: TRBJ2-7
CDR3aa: CATLQTGAYEQYF
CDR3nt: TGTGCCACCCTTCAGACAGGAGCCTACGAGCAGTACTTC

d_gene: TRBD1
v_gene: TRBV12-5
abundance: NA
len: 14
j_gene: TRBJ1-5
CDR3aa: CASGLEGQATSQHF
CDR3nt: TGTGCTAGTGGTTTGGAGGGACAGGCTACTTCCCAGCATTTT

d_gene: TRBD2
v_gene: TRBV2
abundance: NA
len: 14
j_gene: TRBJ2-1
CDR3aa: CASSPGLARWGQFF
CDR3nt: TGTGCCAGCAGTCCGGGACTAGCGAGGTGGGGGCAGTTCTTC

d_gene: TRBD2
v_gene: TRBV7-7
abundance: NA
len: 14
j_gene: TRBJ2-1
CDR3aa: CASSFSGRNNEQFF
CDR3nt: TGTGCTAGCAGCTTTAGCGGGAGAAACAATGAGCAGTTCTTC

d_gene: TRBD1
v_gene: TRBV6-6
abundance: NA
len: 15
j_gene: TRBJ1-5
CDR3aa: CASSNRGQGGQPQHF
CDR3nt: TGTGCCAGCAGTAACCGCGGACAGGGGGGCCAGCCCCAGCATTTT

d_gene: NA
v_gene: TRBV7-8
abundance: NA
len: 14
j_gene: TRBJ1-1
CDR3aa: CASSFGQSNTEAFF
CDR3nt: TGTGCCAGCAGCTTTGGGCAGTCGAACACTGAAGCTTTCTTT

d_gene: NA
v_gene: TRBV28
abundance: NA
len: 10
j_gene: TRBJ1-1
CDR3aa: CATHYTEAFF
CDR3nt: TGTGCCACCCATTACACTGAAGCTTTCTTT

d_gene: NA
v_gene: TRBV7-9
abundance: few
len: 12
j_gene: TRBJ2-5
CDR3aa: CASSFEGETQYF
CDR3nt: TGTGCCAGCAGCTTCGAGGGTGAGACCCAGTACTTC

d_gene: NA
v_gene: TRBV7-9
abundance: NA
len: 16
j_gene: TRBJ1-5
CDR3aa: CASSFTGTRSNQPQHF
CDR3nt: TGTGCCAGCAGCTTCACCGGGACAAGGAGCAATCAGCCCCAGCATTTT

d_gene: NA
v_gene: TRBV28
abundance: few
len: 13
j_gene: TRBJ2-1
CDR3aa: CASSHVPRNEQFF
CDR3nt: TGTGCCAGCAGCCACGTCCCCAGGAATGAGCAGTTCTTC

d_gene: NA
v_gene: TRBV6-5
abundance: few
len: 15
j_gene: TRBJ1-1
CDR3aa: CASSLQGPMNTEAFF
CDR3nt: TGTGCCAGCAGTTTACAGGGACCTATGAACACTGAAGCTTTCTTT

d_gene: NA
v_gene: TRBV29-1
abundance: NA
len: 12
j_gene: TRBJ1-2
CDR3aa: CSVAAGNYGYTF
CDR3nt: TGCAGCGTTGCGGCAGGGAACTATGGCTACACCTTC

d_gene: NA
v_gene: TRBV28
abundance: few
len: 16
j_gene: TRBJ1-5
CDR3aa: CASSSRMAAGNQPQHF
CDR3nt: TGTGCCAGCAGTTCCCGCATGGCGGCTGGCAATCAGCCCCAGCATTTT

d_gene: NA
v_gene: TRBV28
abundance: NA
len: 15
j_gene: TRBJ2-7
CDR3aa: CASSSPSQATYEQYF
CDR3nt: TGTGCCAGCAGTTCCCCCTCCCAGGCTACCTACGAGCAGTACTTC

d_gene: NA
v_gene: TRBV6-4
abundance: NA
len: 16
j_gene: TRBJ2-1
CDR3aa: CASSLNPTAVYNEQFF
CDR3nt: TGTGCCAGCAGTCTCAACCCGACTGCCGTCTACAATGAGCAGTTCTTC

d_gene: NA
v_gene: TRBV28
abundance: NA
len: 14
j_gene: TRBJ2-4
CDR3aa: CASSFRGRVNIQYF
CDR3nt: TGTGCCAGCAGTTTTAGGGGCAGAGTCAACATTCAGTACTTC